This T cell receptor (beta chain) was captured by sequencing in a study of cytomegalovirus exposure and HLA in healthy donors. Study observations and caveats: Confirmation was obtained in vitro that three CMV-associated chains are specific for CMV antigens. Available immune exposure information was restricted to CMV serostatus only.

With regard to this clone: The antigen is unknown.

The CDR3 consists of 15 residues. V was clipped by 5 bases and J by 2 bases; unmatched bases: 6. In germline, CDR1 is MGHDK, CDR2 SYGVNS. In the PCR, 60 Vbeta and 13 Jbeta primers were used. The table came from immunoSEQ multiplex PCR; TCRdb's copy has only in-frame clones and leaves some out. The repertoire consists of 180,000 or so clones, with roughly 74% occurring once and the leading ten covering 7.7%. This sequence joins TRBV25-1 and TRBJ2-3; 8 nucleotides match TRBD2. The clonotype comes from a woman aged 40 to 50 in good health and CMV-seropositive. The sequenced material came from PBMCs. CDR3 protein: CASSFSGGATDTQYF. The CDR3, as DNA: TGTGCCAGCAGTTTCTCGGGAGGGGCCACAGATACGCAGTATTTT.